The text below deals with one T cell receptor (beta chain). This sample stems from a study of OX40 agonist ivuxolimab in advanced cancers. The wider study: Patients were dosed with the agonistic anti-OX40 (CD134) antibody ivuxolimab. Intravenous ivuxolimab at 0.01 to 10 mg/kg was given to patients every 2 weeks. Partial responses occurred in Three dose-escalation patients, one with hepatocellular carcinoma and two with cutaneous melanoma.

Autoimmune disease history or systemic immunosuppression led to patients being barred. Some clones are missing from TCRdb's copy, which holds only in-frame ones; the method was immunoSEQ multiplex PCR. This table has 100,000 or so clones, approximately 85% appearing once. Per germline, CDR1 MNHEY and CDR2 SVGAGI. Between the trimmed V and J ends, which lost 7 bases and 5 bases, there was a span of 5 bases. The CDR3 contains 10 residues. Sample: CD4+ or CD8+ T cells sorted from blood, taken in a trial of the OX40 agonist ivuxolimab. The clonotype was recovered from an adult with an advanced solid tumor such as melanoma, head and neck, liver or kidney cancer. This chain connects TRBV6-5 to TRBJ1-1, with D hard to call. CDR3 protein: CASIGTEAFF. The CDR3 DNA reads TGTGCCAGCATCGGGACTGAAGCTTTCTTT.